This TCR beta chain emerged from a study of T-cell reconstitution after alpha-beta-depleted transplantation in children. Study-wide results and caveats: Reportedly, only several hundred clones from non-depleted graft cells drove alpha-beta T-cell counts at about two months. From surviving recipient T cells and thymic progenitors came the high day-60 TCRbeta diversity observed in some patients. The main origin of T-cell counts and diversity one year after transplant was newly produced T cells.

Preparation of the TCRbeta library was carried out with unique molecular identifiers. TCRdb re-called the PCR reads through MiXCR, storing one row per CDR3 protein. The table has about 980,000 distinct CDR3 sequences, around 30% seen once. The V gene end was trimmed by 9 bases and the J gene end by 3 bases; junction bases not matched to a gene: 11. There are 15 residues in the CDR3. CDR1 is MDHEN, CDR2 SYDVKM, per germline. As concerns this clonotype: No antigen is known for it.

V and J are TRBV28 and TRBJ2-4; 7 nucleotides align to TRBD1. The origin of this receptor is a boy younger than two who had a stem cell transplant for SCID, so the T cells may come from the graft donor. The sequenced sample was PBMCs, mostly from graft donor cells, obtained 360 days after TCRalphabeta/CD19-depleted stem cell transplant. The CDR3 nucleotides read TGTGCCAGTCTAGACGACAGGGTGGGCAAAAACATTCAGTACTTC. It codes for CASLDDRVGKNIQYF.